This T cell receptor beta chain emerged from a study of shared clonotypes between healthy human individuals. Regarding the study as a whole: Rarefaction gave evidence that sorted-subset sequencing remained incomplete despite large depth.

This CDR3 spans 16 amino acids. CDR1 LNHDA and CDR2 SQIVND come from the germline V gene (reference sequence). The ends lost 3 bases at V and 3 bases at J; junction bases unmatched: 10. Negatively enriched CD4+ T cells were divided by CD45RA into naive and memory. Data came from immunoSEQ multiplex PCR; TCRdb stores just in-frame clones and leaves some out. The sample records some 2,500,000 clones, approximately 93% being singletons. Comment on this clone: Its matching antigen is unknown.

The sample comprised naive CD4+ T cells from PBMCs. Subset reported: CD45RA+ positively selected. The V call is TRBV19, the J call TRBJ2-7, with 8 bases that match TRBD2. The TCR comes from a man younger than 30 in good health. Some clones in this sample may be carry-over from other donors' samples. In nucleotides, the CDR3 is TGTGCCAGTAGTATTGGTCTAGCGGGCCACAGCTACGAGCAGTACTTC. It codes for CASSIGLAGHSYEQYF.